This T cell receptor beta chain is from a study of T cells expressing NK-cell markers. Study-wide points: There were four donors in whom these clonotypes also led the CD3+CD56-NKG2C+ fraction.

In germline, CDR1 is SGHNT, CDR2 YYREEE (reference sequence). The CDR3 loop spans 15 amino acids. 5'RACE template switching built TCR beta cDNA with unique molecular identifiers. TCRdb re-analyzed the 5' RACE reads; it lists each CDR3 protein once, without DNA. Listed are a few hundred thousand distinct CDR3 sequences; 0.3% to 0.45% falls within the top ten. Notes on this clonotype: Its antigen remains unidentified.

Material for sequencing was blood T cells: a sorted CD56 or NKG2C T cell subset, CD4+ or CD8+ T cells, or bulk PBMC T cells (not recorded which). The chain joins TRBV5-4 to TRBJ2-7; TCRdb returns TRBD1, unconfirmable since there is no DNA. This sequence originates from a man between 18 and 35 years old in good health. CDR3 sequence: CASSSWAGGEYEQYF.